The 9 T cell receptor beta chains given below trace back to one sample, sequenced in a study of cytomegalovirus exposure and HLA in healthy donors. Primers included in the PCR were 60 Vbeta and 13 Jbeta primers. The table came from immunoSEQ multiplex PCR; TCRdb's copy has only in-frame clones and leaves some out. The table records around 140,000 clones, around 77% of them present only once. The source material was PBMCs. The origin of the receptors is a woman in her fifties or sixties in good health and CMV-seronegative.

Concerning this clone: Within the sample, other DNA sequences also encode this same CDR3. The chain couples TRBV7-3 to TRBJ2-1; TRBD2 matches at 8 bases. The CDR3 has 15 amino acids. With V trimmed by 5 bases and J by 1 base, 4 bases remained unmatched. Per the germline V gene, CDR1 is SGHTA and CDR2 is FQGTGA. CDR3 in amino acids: CASSPGGGSYNEQFF. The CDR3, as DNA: TGTGCCAGCAGCCCCGGGGGGGGTTCCTACAATGAGCAGTTCTTC.

CDR3 DNA: TGCAGCGCCCTAGAGGGGGCCAGAACTGAAGCTTTCTTT. Its protein product is CSALEGARTEAFF. V usage is TRBV29-1 and J usage is TRBJ1-1; 7 nucleotides align to TRBD1. The CDR3 is 13 residues long. The germline gives CDR1 SQVTM, CDR2 ANQGSEA. Losses at the gene ends were 7 bases for V and 5 bases for J; bases not matched to a gene: 10. Supplemented by reference TRBV29-1 and TRBJ1-1, the full variable domain reads SAVISQKPSRDICQRGTSLTIQCQVDSQVTMMFWYRQQPGQSLTLIATANQGSEATYESGFVIDKFPISRPNLTFSTLTVSNMSPEDSSIYLCSALEGARTEAFFGQGTRLTVV.

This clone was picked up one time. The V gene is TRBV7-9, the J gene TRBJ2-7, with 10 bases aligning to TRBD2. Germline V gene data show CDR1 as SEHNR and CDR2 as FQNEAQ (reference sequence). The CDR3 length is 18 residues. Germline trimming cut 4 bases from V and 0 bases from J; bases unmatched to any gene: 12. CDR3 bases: TGTGCCAGCAGCTCCCGGGGTAGCGGGAGGTCCCTCTCCTACGAGCAGTACTTC. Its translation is CASSSRGSGRSLSYEQYF.

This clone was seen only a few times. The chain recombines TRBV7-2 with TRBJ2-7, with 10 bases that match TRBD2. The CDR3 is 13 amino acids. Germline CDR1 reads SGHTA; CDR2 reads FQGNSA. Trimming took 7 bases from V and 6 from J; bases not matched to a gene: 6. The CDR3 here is CASTPKREGEQYF. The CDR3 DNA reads TGTGCCAGCACCCCCAAGCGGGAGGGCGAGCAGTACTTC.

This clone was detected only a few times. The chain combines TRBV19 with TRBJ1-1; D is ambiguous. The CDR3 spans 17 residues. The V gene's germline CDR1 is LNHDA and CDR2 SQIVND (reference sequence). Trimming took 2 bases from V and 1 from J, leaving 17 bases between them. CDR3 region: CASSIFSLGQPNTEAFF. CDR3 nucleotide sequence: TGTGCCAGTAGTATATTTTCGTTGGGCCAACCGAACACTGAAGCTTTCTTT.

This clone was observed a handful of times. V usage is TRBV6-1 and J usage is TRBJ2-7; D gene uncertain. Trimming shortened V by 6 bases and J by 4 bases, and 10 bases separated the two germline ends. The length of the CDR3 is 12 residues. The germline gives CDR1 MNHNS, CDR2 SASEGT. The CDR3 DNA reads TGTGCCAGCAGCGATACAGTTTACGAGCAGTACTTC. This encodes CASSDTVYEQYF.

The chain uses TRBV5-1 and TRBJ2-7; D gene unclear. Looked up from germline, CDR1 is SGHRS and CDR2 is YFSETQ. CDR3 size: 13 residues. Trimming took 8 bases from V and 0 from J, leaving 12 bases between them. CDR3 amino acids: CASSSDNSYEQYF. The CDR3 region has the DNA TGCGCCAGTTCCTCAGACAACTCCTACGAGCAGTACTTC.

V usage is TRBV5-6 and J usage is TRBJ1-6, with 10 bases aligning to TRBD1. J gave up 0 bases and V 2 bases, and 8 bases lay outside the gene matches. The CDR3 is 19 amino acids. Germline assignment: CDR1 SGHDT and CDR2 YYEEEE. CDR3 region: CASSFLGTGEASYNSPLHF. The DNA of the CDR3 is TGTGCCAGCAGCTTTCTCGGGACAGGGGAGGCCTCCTATAATTCACCCCTCCACTTT.

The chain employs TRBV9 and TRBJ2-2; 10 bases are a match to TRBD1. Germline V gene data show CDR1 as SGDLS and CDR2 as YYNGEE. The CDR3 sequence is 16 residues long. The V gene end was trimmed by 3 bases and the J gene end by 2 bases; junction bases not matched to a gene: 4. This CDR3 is CASSARDRGNTGELFF. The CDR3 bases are TGTGCCAGCAGCGCACGGGACAGGGGCAACACCGGGGAGCTGTTTTTT.